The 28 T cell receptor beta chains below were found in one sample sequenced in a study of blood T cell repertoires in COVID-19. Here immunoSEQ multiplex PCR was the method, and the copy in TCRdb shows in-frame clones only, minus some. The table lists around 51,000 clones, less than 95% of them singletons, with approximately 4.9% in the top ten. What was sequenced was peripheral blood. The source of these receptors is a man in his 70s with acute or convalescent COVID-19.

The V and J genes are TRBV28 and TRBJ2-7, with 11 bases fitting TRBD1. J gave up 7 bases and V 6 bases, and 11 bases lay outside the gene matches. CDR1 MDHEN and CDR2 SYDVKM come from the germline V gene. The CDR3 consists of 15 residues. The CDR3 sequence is CASRDRGLPSEEQYF. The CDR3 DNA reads TGTGCCAGCAGGGACAGGGGGCTCCCCTCGGAGGAGCAGTACTTC.

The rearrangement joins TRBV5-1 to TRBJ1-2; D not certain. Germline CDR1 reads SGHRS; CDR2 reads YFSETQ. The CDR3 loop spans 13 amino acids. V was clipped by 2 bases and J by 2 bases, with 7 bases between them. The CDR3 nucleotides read TGCGCCAGCAGCTTAACAGAGAACTATGGCTACACCTTC. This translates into CASSLTENYGYTF.

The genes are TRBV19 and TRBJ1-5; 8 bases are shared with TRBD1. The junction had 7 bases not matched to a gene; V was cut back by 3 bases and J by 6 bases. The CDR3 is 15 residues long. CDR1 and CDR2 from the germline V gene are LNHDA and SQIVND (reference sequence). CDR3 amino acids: CASSMVRTGSQPQHF. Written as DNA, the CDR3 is TGTGCCAGTAGTATGGTTAGGACAGGGAGTCAGCCCCAGCATTTT.

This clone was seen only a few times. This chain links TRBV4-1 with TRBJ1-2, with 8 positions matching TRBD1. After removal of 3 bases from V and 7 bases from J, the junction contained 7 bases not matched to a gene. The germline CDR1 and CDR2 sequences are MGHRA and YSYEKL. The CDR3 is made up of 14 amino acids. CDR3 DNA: TGCGCCAGCAGCCACCCGGACAGGGATGGTGGCTACACCTTC. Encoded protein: CASSHPDRDGGYTF.

Written as DNA, the CDR3 is TGCGCCAGCAGCTTCACAGGTTTCAATGAGCAGTTCTTC. The encoded protein is CASSFTGFNEQFF. This chain links TRBV5-1 with TRBJ2-1, with a tentative D call TRBD1 (5 bases). Trimming removed 2 bases from V and 6 bases from J, with 9 bases in between. The CDR3 loop spans 13 amino acids. Germline-derived CDR1 and CDR2 are SGHRS and YFSETQ.

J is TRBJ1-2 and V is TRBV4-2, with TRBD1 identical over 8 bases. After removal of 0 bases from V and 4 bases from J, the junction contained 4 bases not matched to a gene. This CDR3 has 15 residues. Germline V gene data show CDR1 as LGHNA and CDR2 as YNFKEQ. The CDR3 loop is CASSQDGGTGYGYTF. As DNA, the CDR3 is TGTGCCAGCAGCCAAGATGGAGGGACAGGCTATGGCTACACCTTC.

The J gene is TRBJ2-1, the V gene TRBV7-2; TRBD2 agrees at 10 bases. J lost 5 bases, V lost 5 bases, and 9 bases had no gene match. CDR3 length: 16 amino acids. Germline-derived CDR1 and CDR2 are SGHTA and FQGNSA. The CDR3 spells CASSTRAGGLHNEQFF. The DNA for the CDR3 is TGTGCCAGCAGCACCCGAGCGGGGGGGCTTCACAATGAGCAGTTCTTC.

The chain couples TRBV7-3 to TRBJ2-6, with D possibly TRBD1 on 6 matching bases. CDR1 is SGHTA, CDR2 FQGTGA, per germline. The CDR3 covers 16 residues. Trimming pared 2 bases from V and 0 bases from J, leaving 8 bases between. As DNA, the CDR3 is TGTGCCAGCAGCTTACAGGGGAACTCTGGGGCCAACGTCCTGACTTTC. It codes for CASSLQGNSGANVLTF.

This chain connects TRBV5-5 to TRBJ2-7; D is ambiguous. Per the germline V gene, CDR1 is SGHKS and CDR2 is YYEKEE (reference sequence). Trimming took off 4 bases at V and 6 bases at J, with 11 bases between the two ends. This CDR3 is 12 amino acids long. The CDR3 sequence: CASSHGYFEQYF. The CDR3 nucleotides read TGTGCCAGCAGCCACGGGTATTTCGAGCAGTACTTC. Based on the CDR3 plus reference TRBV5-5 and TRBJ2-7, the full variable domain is DAGVTQSPTHLIKTRGQQVTLRCSPISGHKSVSWYQQVLGQGPQFIFQYYEKEERGRGNFPDRFSARQFPNYSSELNVNALLLGDSALYLCASSHGYFEQYFGPGTRLTVT.

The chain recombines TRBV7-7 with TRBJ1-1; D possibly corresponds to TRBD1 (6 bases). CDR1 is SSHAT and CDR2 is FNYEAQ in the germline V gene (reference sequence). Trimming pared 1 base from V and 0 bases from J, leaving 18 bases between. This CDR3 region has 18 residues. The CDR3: CASSLVRQGKRVNTEAFF. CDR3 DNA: TGTGCCAGCAGCTTAGTTCGCCAGGGGAAAAGGGTGAACACTGAAGCTTTCTTT.

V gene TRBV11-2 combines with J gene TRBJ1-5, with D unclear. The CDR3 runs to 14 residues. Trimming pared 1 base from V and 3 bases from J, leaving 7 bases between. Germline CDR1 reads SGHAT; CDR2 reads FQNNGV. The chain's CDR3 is CASSLGQNNQPQHF. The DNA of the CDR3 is TGTGCCAGCAGCTTAGGTCAGAACAATCAGCCCCAGCATTTT.

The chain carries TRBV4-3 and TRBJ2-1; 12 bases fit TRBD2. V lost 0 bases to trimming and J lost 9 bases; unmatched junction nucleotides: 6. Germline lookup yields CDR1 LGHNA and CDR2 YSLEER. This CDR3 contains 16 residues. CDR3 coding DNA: TGCGCCAGCAGCCAAGATGCTAGCGGGGGGGTCGTTGAGCAGTTCTTC. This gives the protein CASSQDASGGVVEQFF.

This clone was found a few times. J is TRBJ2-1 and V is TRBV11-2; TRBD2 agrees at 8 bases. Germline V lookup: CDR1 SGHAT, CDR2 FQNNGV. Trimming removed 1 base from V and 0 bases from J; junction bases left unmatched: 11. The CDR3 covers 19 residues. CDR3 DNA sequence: TGTGCCAGCAGCTTAGGTCGTAAGGTGAGCGGGGGCTCCTACAATGAGCAGTTCTTC. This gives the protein CASSLGRKVSGGSYNEQFF.

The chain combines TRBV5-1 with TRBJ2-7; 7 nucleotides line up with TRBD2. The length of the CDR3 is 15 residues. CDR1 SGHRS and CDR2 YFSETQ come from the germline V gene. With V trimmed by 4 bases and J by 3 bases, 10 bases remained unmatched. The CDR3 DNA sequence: TGCGCCAGCAGCGGCGGACTAGAAGTCGACTACGAGCAGTACTTC. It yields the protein CASSGGLEVDYEQYF.

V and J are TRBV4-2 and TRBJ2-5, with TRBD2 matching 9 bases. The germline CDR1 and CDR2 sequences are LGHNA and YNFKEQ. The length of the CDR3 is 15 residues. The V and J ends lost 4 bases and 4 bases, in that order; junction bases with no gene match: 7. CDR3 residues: CASSRTPSGVETQYF. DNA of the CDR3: TGTGCCAGCAGCCGAACCCCTAGCGGGGTAGAGACCCAGTACTTC.

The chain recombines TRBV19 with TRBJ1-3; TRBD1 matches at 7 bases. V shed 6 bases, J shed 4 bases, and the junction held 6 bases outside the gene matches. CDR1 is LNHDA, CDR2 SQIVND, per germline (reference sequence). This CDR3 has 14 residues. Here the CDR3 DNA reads TGTGCCAGTAGGAACAGGGGATCCGGAAACACCATATATTTT. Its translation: CASRNRGSGNTIYF.

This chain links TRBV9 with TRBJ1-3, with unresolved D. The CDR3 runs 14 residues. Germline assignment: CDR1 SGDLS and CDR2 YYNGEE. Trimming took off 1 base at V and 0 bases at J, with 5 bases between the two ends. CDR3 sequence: CASSVTSSGNTIYF. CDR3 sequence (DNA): TGTGCCAGCAGCGTAACGAGCTCTGGAAACACCATATATTTT.

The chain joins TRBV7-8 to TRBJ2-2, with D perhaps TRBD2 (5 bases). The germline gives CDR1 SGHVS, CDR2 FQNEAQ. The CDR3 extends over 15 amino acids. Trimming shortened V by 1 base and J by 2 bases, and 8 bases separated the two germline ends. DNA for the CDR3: TGTGCCAGCAGCTTAGTGGCGGGTAACACCGGGGAGCTGTTTTTT. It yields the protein CASSLVAGNTGELFF.

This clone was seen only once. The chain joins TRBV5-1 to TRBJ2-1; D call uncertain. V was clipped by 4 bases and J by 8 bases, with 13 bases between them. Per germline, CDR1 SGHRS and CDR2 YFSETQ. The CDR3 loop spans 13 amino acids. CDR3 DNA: TGCGCCAGCAGCCCCCTGGTTGGGCATGAGCAGTTCTTC. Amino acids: CASSPLVGHEQFF.

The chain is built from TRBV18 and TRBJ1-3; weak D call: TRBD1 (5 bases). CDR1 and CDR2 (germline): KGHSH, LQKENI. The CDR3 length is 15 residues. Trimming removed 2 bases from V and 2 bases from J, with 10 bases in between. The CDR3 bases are TGTGCCAGCTCACCAATAAGGGGAACTGGAAACACCATATATTTT. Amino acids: CASSPIRGTGNTIYF.

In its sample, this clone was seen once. This chain's CDR3 is CATSRGRGFVQETQYF. In nucleotides, the CDR3 is TGTGCCACCAGCAGAGGGCGGGGGTTTGTCCAAGAGACCCAGTACTTC. The V gene is TRBV15, the J gene TRBJ2-5; 7 bases align to TRBD2. V dropped 1 base and J dropped 1; count of bases not matched to a gene: 6. The CDR3 loop spans 16 amino acids. In germline, CDR1 is LNHNV, CDR2 YYDKDF (reference sequence).

CDR3 nucleotide sequence: TGTGCCTGGAGTAGGGGCTCAATTAATCAGCCCCAGCATTTT. Translating gives CAWSRGSINQPQHF. V usage is TRBV30 and J usage is TRBJ1-5; maybe TRBD1 (5 bases). Trimming shortened V by 2 bases and J by 4 bases, and 12 bases separated the two germline ends. The CDR3 has 14 residues. Germline loops: CDR1 GTSNPN, CDR2 SVGIG (reference sequence).

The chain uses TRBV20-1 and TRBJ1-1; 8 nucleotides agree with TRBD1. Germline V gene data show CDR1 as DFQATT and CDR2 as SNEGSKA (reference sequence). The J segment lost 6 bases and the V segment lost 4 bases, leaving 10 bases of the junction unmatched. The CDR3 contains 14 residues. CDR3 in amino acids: CSATDNPDRAEAFF. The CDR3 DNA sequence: TGCAGTGCTACTGACAATCCGGACAGGGCTGAAGCTTTCTTT.

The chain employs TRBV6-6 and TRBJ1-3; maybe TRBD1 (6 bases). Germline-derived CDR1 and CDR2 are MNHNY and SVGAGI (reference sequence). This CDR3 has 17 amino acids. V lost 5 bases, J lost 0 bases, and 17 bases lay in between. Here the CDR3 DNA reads TGTGCCAGCAGTCCTACCAGGGGACACTACTCTGGAAACACCATATATTTT. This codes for CASSPTRGHYSGNTIYF.

CDR3: CASSLGQGGTGELFF. The CDR3 DNA sequence: TGCGCCAGCAGCCTCGGACAGGGAGGCACCGGGGAGCTGTTTTTT. V usage is TRBV5-1 and J usage is TRBJ2-2, with 8 bases fitting TRBD1. V shed 4 bases and J 4 bases; nucleotides not matched to a gene: 6. This CDR3 has 15 amino acids. Germline lookup yields CDR1 SGHRS and CDR2 YFSETQ.

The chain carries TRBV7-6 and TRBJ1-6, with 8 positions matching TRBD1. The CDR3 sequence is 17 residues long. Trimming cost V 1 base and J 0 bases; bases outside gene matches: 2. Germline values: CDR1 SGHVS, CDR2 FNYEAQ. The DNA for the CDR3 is TGTGCCAGCAGCTTAGGACAGGGGAGCTCCTATAATTCACCCCTCCACTTT. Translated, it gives CASSLGQGSSYNSPLHF.

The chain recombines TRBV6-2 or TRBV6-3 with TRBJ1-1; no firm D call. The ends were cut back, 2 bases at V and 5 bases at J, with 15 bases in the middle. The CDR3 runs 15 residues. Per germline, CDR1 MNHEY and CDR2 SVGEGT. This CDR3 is CASSYPPNTGTEAFF. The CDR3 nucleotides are TGTGCCAGCAGTTACCCCCCCAATACGGGGACTGAAGCTTTCTTT.

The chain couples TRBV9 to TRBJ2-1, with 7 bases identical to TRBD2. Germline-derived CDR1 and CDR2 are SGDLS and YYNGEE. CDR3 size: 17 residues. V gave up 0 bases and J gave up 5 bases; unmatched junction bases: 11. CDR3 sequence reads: CASSVAPLASGNNEQFF. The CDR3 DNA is TGTGCCAGCAGCGTAGCCCCCTTGGCTAGCGGTAACAATGAGCAGTTCTTC.